The sequence of this T cell receptor beta chain was determined in a study of read filtering for tumor transcriptome and immune sequencing. For the study at large: Whole-transcriptome libraries were prepared after DNase treatment.

The germline gives CDR1 SGHRS, CDR2 YFSETQ. The V end lost 5 bases, the J end lost 1 base, and 12 bases lay between the germline ends. The CDR3 totals 15 residues. Molecular barcoded adaptors covering alpha/delta and beta/gamma chains were used on approximately 400 ng RNA. MiXCR, applied by TCRdb to the reads, yields one record per CDR3 protein. Of approximately 62,000 distinct CDR3 sequences listed, around 19% are singletons. This clonotype was seen at least ten times. Its antigen is still unknown. Whole-study findings and limits: Even smaller IR-seq throughput identified most shared clonotypes.

The chain carries TRBV5-1 and TRBJ2-2, with D perhaps assigned TRBD1 or TRBD2 (5 bases each). The specimen was a population of CD138-negative cells sorted from bone marrow. This receptor was taken from a donor aged 40 or older with multiple myeloma. CDR3 DNA sequence: TGCGCCAGCAGGACCGGGACCGTGAACACCGGGGAGCTGTTTTTT. As protein: CASRTGTVNTGELFF.